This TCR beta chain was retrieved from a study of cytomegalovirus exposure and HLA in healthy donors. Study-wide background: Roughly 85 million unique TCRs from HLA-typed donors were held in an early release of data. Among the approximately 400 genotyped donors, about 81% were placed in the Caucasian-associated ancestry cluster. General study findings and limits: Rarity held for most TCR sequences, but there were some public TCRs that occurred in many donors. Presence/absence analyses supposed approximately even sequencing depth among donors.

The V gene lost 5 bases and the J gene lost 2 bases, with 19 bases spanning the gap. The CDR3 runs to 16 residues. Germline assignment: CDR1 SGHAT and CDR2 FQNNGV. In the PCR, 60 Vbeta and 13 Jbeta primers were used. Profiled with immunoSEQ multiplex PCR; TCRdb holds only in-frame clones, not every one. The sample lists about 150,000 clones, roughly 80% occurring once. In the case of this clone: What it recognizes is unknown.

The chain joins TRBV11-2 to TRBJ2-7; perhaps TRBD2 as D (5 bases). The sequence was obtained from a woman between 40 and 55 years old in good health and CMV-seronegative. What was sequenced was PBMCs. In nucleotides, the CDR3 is TGTGCCAGCAGCCCTCTTACCGGGATTGGGCCCTACGAGCAGTACTTC. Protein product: CASSPLTGIGPYEQYF.